These 2 T cell receptor beta chains came from one sample sequenced in a study of metastatic and nonmetastatic thyroid tumors. TCRdb reprocessed the PCR reads via MiXCR. The data hold around 30,000 clones, with roughly 15% observed a single time. Every patient underwent thyroid surgery untreated. The sequenced sample was blood. The origin of the receptors is a female donor with papillary thyroid cancer or a benign thyroid nodule (not recorded which). Some clones in this sample may be carry-over from other donors' samples.

The rearrangement links TRBV6-2 or TRBV6-3 to TRBJ2-3; TRBD1 might be the D (6 bases). V shed 2 bases and J shed 2 bases, with 23 bases lying between them. The germline gives CDR1 MNHEY, CDR2 SVGEGT. The CDR3 has 19 amino acids. DNA of the CDR3: TGTGCCAGCAGTTACCCTACTGTCGCGGTACAGGGAGTCACAGATACGCAGTATTTT. The encoded protein is CASSYPTVAVQGVTDTQYF.

This clone is labeled medium-sized. The gene calls are TRBV6-1 and TRBJ2-7; D is perhaps TRBD2 (6 bases). V lost 8 bases and J lost 1, with 15 bases in between. There are 14 residues in the CDR3. Germline CDR1 and CDR2: MNHNS and SASEGT. The CDR3 reads CASDRAEGSYEQYF. The CDR3, as DNA: TGTGCCAGCGACCGTGCGGAGGGATCCTACGAGCAGTACTTC.